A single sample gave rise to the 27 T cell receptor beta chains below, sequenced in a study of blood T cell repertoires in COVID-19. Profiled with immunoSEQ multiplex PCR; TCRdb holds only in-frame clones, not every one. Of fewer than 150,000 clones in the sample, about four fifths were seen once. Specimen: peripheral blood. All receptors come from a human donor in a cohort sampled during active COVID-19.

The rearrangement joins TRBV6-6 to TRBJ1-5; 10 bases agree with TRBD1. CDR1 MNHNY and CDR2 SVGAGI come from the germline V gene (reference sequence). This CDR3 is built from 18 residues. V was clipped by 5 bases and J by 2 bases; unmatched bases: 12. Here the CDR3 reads CASSPRGTGAEGNQPQHF. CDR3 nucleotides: TGTGCCAGCAGTCCCCGGGGGACAGGGGCGGAAGGCAATCAGCCCCAGCATTTT.

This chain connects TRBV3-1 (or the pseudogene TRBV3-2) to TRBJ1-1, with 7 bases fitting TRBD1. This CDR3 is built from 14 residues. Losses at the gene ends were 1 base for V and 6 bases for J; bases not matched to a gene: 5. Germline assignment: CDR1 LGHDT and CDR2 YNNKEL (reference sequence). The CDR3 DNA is TGTGCCAGCAGCCAAGTCGAGGGGGCCGCTGAAGCTTTCTTT. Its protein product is CASSQVEGAAEAFF.

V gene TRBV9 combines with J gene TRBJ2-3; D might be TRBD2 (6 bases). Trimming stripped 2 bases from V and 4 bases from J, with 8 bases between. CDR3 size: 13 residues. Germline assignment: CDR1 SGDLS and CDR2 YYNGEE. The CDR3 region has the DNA TGTGCCAGCAGCGTCCCGGGAGCAGATACGCAGTATTTT. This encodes CASSVPGADTQYF.

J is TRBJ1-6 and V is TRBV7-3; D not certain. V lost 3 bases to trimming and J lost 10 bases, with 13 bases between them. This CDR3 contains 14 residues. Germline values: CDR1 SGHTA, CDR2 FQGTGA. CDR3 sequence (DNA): TGTGCCAGCAGCTTGAATAGGAGTGGGTCACCCCTCCACTTT. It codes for CASSLNRSGSPLHF.

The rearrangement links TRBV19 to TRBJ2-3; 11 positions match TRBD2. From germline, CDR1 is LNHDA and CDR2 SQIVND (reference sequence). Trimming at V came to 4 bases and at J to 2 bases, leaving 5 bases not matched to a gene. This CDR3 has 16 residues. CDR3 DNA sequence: TGTGCCAGTAGTAAAACTAGCGGGGGCCCCACAGATACGCAGTATTTT. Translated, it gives CASSKTSGGPTDTQYF. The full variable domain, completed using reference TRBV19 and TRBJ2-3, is DGGITQSPKYLFRKEGQNVTLSCEQNLNHDAMYWYRQDPGQGLRLIYYSQIVNDFQKGDIAEGYSVSREKKESFPLTVTSAQKNPTAFYLCASSKTSGGPTDTQYFGPGTRLTVL.

The CDR3, as DNA: TGTGCCATAAGACTAGCGGGGGGTCTGAGCTCCTACAATGAGCAGTTCTTC. Its translation is CAIRLAGGLSSYNEQFF. The chain carries TRBV5-4 and TRBJ2-1, with 13 bases that match TRBD2. The CDR3 consists of 17 residues. Per the germline V gene, CDR1 is SGHNT and CDR2 is YYREEE (reference sequence). The J segment lost 0 bases and the V segment lost 9 bases, leaving 9 bases of the junction unmatched.

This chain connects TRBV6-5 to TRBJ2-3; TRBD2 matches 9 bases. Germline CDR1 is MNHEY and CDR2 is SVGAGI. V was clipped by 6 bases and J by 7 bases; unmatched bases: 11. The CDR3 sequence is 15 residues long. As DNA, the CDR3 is TGTGCCAGCAGGATAGCGGGGGCCAGCGGAAATACGCAGTATTTT. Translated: CASRIAGASGNTQYF.

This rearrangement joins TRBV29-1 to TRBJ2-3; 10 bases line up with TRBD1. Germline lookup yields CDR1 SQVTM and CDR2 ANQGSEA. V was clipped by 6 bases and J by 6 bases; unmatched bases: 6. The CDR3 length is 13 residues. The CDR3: CSVMTGGLDTQYF. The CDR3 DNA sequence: TGCAGCGTGATGACAGGGGGCTTGGATACGCAGTATTTT.

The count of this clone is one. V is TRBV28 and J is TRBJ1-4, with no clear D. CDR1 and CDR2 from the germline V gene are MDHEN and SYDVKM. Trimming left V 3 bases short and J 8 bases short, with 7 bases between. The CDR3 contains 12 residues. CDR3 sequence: CASSLLAEKLFF. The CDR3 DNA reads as TGTGCCAGCAGTTTGTTAGCCGAAAAACTGTTTTTT.

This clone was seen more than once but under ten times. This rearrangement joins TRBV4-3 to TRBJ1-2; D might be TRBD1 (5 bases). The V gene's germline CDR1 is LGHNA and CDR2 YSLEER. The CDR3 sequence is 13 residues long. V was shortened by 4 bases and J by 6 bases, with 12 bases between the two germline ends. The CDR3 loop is CASSRLGGDGYTF. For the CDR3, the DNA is TGCGCCAGCAGCCGATTGGGGGGGGATGGCTACACCTTC.

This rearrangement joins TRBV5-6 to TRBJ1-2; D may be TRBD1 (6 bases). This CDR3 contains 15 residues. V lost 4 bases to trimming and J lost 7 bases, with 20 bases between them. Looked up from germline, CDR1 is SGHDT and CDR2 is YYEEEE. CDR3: CASSLGGASSSGYTF. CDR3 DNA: TGTGCCAGCAGCCTCGGGGGGGCATCTAGTAGTGGCTACACCTTC.

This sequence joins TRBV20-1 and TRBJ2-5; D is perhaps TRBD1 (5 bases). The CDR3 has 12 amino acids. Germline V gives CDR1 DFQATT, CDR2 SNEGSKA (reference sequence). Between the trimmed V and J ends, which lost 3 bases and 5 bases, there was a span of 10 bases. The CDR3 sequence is CSASRGYETQYF. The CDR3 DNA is TGCAGTGCTAGTAGGGGATATGAGACCCAGTACTTC.

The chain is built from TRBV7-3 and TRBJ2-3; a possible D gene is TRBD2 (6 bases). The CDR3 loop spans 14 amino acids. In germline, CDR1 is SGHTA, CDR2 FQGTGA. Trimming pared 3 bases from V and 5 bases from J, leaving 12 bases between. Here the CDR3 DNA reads TGTGCCAGCAGCTTGGAGGGCAGGGAAGATACGCAGTATTTT. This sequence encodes CASSLEGREDTQYF.

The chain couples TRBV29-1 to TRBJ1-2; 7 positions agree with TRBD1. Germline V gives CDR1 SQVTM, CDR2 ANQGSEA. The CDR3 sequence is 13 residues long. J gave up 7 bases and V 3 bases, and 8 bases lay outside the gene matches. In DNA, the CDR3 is TGCAGCGTTGATTATGTAGGGGGCGGTGGCTACACCTTC. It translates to CSVDYVGGGGYTF.

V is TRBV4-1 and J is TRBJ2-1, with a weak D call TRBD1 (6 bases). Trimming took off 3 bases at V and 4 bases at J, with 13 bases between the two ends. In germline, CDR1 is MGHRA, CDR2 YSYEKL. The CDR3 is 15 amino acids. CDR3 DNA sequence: TGCGCCAGCAGCCAGGGGCAGGGGTTATACAATGAGCAGTTCTTC. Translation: CASSQGQGLYNEQFF.

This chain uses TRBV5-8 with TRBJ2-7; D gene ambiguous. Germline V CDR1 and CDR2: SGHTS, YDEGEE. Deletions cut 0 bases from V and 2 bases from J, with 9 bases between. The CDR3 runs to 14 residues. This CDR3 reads CASSLGRVPYEQYF. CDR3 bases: TGTGCCAGCAGCTTGGGTCGGGTCCCCTACGAGCAGTACTTC. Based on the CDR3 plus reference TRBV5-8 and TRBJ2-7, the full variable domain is EAGVTQSPTHLIKTRGQQATLRCSPISGHTSVYWYQQALGLGLQFLLWYDEGEERNRGNFPPRFSGRQFPNYSSELNVNALELEDSALYLCASSLGRVPYEQYFGPGTRLTVT.

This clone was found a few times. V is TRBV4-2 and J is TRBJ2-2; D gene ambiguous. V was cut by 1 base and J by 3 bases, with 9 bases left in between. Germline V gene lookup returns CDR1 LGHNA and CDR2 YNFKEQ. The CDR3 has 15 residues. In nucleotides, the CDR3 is TGTGCCAGCAGCCAAGTTGGGCCAGACACCGGGGAGCTGTTTTTT. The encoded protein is CASSQVGPDTGELFF.

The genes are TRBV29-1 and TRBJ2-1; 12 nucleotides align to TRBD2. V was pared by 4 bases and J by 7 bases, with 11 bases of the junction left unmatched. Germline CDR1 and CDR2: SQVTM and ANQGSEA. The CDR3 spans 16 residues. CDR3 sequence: CSVARDPGLAGNEQFF. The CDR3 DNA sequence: TGCAGCGTTGCTCGGGATCCGGGACTAGCGGGTAATGAGCAGTTCTTC.

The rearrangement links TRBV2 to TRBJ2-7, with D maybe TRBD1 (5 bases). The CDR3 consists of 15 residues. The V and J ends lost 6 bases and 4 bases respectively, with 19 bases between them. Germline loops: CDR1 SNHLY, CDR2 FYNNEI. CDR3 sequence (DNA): TGTGCCAGCAGAGCCCTCACACAGGCAGGGTACGAGCAGTACTTC. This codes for CASRALTQAGYEQYF.

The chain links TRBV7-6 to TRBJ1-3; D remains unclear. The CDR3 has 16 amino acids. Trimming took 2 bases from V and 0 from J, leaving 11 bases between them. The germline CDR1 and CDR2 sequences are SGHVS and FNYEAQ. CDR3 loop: CASSLPRPFSGNTIYF. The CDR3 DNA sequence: TGTGCCAGCAGCTTACCCAGGCCTTTCTCTGGAAACACCATATATTTT.

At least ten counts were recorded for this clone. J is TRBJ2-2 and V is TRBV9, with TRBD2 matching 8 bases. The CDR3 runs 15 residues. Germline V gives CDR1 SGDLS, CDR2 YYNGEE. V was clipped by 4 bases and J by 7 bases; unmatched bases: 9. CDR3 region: CASSPRTSPDGELFF. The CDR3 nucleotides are TGTGCCAGCAGCCCAAGGACTAGCCCCGACGGGGAGCTGTTTTTT.

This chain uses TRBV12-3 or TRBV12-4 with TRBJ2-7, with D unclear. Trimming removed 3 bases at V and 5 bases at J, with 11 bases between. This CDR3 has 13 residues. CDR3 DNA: TGTGCCAGCAGTTTGAACAGATGGAACGAGCAGTACTTC. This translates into CASSLNRWNEQYF.

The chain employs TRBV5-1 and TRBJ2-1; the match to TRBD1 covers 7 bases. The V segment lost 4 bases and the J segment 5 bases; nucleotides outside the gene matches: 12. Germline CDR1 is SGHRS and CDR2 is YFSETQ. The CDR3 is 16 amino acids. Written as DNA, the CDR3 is TGCGCCAGCAGCCTACAGGGGCCTGTTTCGAACAATGAGCAGTTCTTC. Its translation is CASSLQGPVSNNEQFF.

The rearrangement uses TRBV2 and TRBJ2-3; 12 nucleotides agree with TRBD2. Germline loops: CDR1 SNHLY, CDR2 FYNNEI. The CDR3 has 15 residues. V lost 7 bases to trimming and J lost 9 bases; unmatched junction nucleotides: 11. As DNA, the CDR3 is TGTGCCAGCACGTCCTCTAGCGGGGGGGCCGGAACGCAGTATTTT. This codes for CASTSSSGGAGTQYF.

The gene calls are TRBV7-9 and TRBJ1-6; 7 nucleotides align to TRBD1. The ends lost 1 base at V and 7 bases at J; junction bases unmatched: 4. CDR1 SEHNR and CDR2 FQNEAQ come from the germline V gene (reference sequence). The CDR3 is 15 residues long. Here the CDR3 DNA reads TGTGCCAGCAGCTTAGTAGGGGGCCCCAATTCACCCCTCCACTTT. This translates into CASSLVGGPNSPLHF.

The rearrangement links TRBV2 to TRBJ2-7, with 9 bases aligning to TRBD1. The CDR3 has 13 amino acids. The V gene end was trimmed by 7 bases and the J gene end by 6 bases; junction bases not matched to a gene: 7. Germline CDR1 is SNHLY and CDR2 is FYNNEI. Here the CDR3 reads CASTRDRASEQYF. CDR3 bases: TGTGCCAGCACCCGGGACAGGGCGTCCGAGCAGTACTTC.

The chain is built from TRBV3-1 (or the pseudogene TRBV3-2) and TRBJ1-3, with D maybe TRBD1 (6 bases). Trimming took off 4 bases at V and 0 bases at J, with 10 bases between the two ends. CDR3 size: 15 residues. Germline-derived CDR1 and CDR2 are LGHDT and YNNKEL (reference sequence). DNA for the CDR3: TGTGCCAGCAGCCGAGGGGGTCCCTCTGGAAACACCATATATTTT. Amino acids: CASSRGGPSGNTIYF.